These 8 T cell receptor beta chains came from one sample sequenced in a study of patients and donors after allogeneic stem cell transplantation. MiXCR was run by TCRdb on the RT-PCR reads, yielding one entry per CDR3 protein. The table shows some 960,000 distinct CDR3 sequences, with approximately 19% occurring only once. The sequencing input was blood, either unsorted or a sorted T cell fraction (not recorded which). The source of these receptors is a human donor who was either an allogeneic HSCT recipient or a stem cell or donor lymphocyte infusion donor (not recorded which). It is not recorded whose cells these are; they may come from a transplant donor.

V is TRBV5-1 and J is TRBJ1-6; the match to TRBD1 covers 10 bases. In germline, CDR1 is SGHRS, CDR2 YFSETQ. Trimming removed 0 bases from V and 8 bases from J; junction bases left unmatched: 2. The CDR3 totals 15 residues. The CDR3 DNA reads TGCGCCAGCAGCTTGGCCGGGACAGGGGATTCACCCCTCCACTTT. The encoded protein is CASSLAGTGDSPLHF.

The chain uses TRBV5-1 and TRBJ2-1, with D perhaps matching TRBD2 (7 bases). The V and J ends lost 0 bases and 7 bases respectively, with 11 bases between them. This CDR3 has 14 amino acids. Germline CDR1 reads SGHRS; CDR2 reads YFSETQ. CDR3 sequence: CASSLEGGLNEQFF. In DNA form, the CDR3 reads TGCGCCAGCAGCTTGGAGGGGGGGCTGAATGAGCAGTTCTTC.

The rearrangement uses TRBV5-6 and TRBJ2-7; possibly TRBD2 for D (6 bases). Per germline, CDR1 SGHDT and CDR2 YYEEEE. Trimming cost V 0 bases and J 2 bases, with 9 bases left between them. The CDR3 has 14 residues. The CDR3 DNA reads TGTGCCAGCAGCTTGGGCGGGACGACCTACGAGCAGTACTTC. Encoded protein: CASSLGGTTYEQYF.

This clonotype was detected many times. The CDR3 protein is CASSFVATTDTQYF. The CDR3 DNA is TGTGCCAGCAGTTTCGTTGCGACCACAGATACGCAGTATTTT. This chain uses TRBV12-3 or TRBV12-4 with TRBJ2-3, with unresolved D. With 3 bases removed from V and 2 bases from J, the gap between germline ends came to 9 bases. This CDR3 spans 14 amino acids.

This clonotype was counted only a few times. The genes are TRBV9 and TRBJ1-4; 9 positions match TRBD1. Germline CDR1 is SGDLS and CDR2 is YYNGEE. The CDR3 sequence is 15 residues long. After removal of 3 bases from V and 7 bases from J, the junction contained 7 bases not matched to a gene. The CDR3 protein is CASSAAGTGREKLFF. The CDR3 DNA reads as TGTGCCAGCAGCGCTGCCGGGACAGGGCGTGAAAAACTGTTTTTT.

This clonotype was picked up a small number of times. The rearrangement links TRBV3-1 to TRBJ2-5, with 9 bases identical to TRBD2. The CDR3 totals 15 residues. The V segment lost 6 bases and the J segment 10 bases; nucleotides outside the gene matches: 15. Germline V CDR1 and CDR2: LGHDT, YNNKEL (reference sequence). The CDR3 loop reads CASRETSGLTEVQYF. DNA of the CDR3: TGTGCCAGCAGAGAGACTAGCGGACTCACTGAGGTCCAGTACTTC.

This chain uses TRBV30 with TRBJ1-6; 8 bases are a match to TRBD1. The V segment lost 4 bases and the J segment 7 bases; nucleotides outside the gene matches: 9. This CDR3 has 15 amino acids. Germline CDR1 is GTSNPN and CDR2 is SVGIG (reference sequence). The CDR3 protein is CAWTADRARNSPLHF. Written as DNA, the CDR3 is TGTGCCTGGACCGCGGACAGGGCGAGAAATTCACCCCTCCACTTT.

The V and J genes are TRBV3-1 and TRBJ2-1; 9 bases align to TRBD2. The V segment lost 3 bases and the J segment 4 bases; nucleotides outside the gene matches: 10. CDR1 is LGHDT, CDR2 YNNKEL, per germline (reference sequence). There are 17 residues in the CDR3. This CDR3 reads CASSQTRSGRSYNEQFF. The CDR3 bases are TGTGCCAGCAGCCAGACACGGAGCGGGAGGAGTTACAATGAGCAGTTCTTC.